Presented here are 9 T cell receptor beta chains from one specimen sequenced in a study of cytomegalovirus exposure and HLA in healthy donors. The PCR had 60 Vbeta and 13 Jbeta primers. TCRdb keeps only in-frame clones here, not all; method: immunoSEQ multiplex PCR. This sample contains around 27,000 clones. Specimen: PBMCs. The source of these receptors is a man aged 30 to 45 in good health and CMV-seronegative.

The V gene is TRBV5-1, the J gene TRBJ2-7; weak D call: TRBD1 (7 bases). This CDR3 spans 21 amino acids. Between the trimmed V and J ends, which lost 1 base and 3 bases, there was a span of 32 bases. Germline assignment: CDR1 SGHRS and CDR2 YFSETQ. The CDR3 loop is CASSLPARRRDSDFRLYEQYF. The CDR3 DNA reads as TGCGCCAGCAGCTTGCCGGCGAGAAGGAGGGACAGCGACTTTCGACTCTACGAGCAGTACTTC.

This rearrangement joins TRBV27 to TRBJ2-6, with 7 bases identical to TRBD2. The length of the CDR3 is 17 residues. The germline CDR1 and CDR2 sequences are MNHEY and SMNVEV (reference sequence). V shed 6 bases and J 0 bases; nucleotides not matched to a gene: 8. As DNA, the CDR3 is TGTGCCAGCAGGACGACTAGCTATAACTCTGGGGCCAACGTCCTGACTTTC. Translation: CASRTTSYNSGANVLTF.

The chain combines TRBV15 with TRBJ1-1; possibly TRBD1 for D (5 bases). Germline lookup yields CDR1 LNHNV and CDR2 YYDKDF (reference sequence). The CDR3 is 16 residues long. V lost 1 base and J lost 1, with 13 bases in between. In nucleotides, the CDR3 is TGTGCCACCAGCAGAGGGACAACGAGGCCGAACACTGAAGCTTTCTTT. This gives the protein CATSRGTTRPNTEAFF.

V usage is TRBV6-5 and J usage is TRBJ2-7, with TRBD2 as a possible D gene (5 bases). This CDR3 comprises 16 residues. Trimming cost V 0 bases and J 2 bases, with 14 bases left between them. Germline CDR1 reads MNHEY; CDR2 reads SVGAGI. The CDR3 here is CASSYSRAGRAYEQYF. For the CDR3, the DNA is TGTGCCAGCAGTTACTCGAGGGCGGGCCGAGCCTACGAGCAGTACTTC.

The chain carries TRBV7-9 and TRBJ1-5; D unresolved. The CDR3 runs to 15 residues. Trimming stripped 5 bases from V and 7 bases from J, with 18 bases between. Germline CDR1 and CDR2: SEHNR and FQNEAQ (reference sequence). The CDR3 nucleotides are TGTGCCAGCAGCGCCGCGACGATAGGAGGCCAGCCCCAGCATTTT. This sequence encodes CASSAATIGGQPQHF. The variable domain in full, completed from reference TRBV7-9 and TRBJ1-5, reads DTGVSQNPRHKITKRGQNVTFRCDPISEHNRLYWYRQTLGQGPEFLTYFQNEAQLEKSRLLSDRFSAERPKGSFSTLEIQRTEQGDSAMYLCASSAATIGGQPQHFGDGTRLSIL.

Comment on this clone: An end of the junction does not agree with germline; a read error may underlie this. The chain uses TRBV19 and TRBJ2-5; D is ambiguous. From germline, CDR1 is LNHDA and CDR2 SQIVND (reference sequence). The CDR3 spans 12 residues. CDR3 in amino acids: CASSIGQATQYF. The CDR3 nucleotides read TGTGCCAGTAGTATAGGTCAAGCGACCCAGTACTTC.

The gene calls are TRBV9 and TRBJ2-3, with TRBD2 identical over 7 bases. With V trimmed by 0 bases and J by 4 bases, 2 bases remained unmatched. Germline CDR1 and CDR2: SGDLS and YYNGEE. The CDR3 has 14 amino acids. CDR3 sequence: CASSVGGSSDTQYF. In nucleotides, the CDR3 is TGTGCCAGCAGCGTAGGCGGGAGTTCAGATACGCAGTATTTT. Complete variable domain (other parts from reference TRBV9 and TRBJ2-3): DSGVTQTPKHLITATGQRVTLRCSPRSGDLSVYWYQQSLDQGLQFLIQYYNGEERAKGNILERFSAQQFPDLHSELNLSSLELGDSALYFCASSVGGSSDTQYFGPGTRLTVL.

The genes are TRBV4-2 and TRBJ2-7; the D gene is possibly TRBD1 (6 bases). The CDR3 consists of 15 residues. Germline lookup yields CDR1 LGHNA and CDR2 YNFKEQ. Trimming shortened V by 3 bases and J by 2 bases, and 14 bases separated the two germline ends. CDR3 amino acids: CASSQRGTEAYEQYF. The DNA of the CDR3 is TGTGCCAGCAGCCAGAGGGGGACCGAGGCCTACGAGCAGTACTTC.

The rearrangement uses TRBV4-3 and TRBJ2-6, with 9 bases lining up with TRBD1. The germline V gene encodes CDR1 LGHNA and CDR2 YSLEER. This CDR3 has 19 amino acids. Trimming at V came to 0 bases and at J to 0 bases, leaving 6 bases not matched to a gene. This chain's CDR3 is CASSQEGQGRLSGANVLTF. CDR3 sequence (DNA): TGCGCCAGCAGCCAAGAAGGACAGGGGCGCCTCTCTGGGGCCAACGTCCTGACTTTC.